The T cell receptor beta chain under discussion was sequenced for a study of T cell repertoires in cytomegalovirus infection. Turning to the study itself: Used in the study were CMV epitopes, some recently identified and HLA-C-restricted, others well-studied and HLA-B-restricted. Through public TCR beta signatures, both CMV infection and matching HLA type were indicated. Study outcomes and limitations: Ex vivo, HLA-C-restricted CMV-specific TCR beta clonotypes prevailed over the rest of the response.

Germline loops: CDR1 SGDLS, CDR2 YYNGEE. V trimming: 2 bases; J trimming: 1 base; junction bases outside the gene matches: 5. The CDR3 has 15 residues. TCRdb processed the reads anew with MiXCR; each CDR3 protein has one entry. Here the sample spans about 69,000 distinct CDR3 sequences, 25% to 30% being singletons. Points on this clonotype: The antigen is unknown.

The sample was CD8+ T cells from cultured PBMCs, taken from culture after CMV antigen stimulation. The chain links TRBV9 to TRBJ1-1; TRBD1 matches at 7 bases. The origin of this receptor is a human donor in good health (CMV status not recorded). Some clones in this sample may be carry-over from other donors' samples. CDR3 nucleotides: TGTGCCAGCAGCGTGGGGGACAGCTCGAACACTGAAGCTTTCTTT. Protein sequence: CASSVGDSSNTEAFF.